The 13 T cell receptor beta chains listed next were all sequenced from one sample in a study of T-cell memory formation after mild COVID-19. Via MiXCR, TCRdb re-called the 5' RACE reads, giving one row per CDR3 protein. Among around 160,000 distinct CDR3 sequences listed, roughly 11% were seen once. Sequenced material: PBMCs or a T cell subset sorted from them (not recorded which). The receptors here all came from a man between 18 and 35 years old who had mild COVID-19 (a few samples of this study predate the infection). Cell type and time point are not known.

The V and J genes are TRBV7-6 and TRBJ2-7; 8 nucleotides match TRBD1. The germline CDR1 and CDR2 sequences are SGHVS and FNYEAQ. CDR3 length: 14 amino acids. With 3 bases clipped from V and 6 bases from J, the junction kept 7 bases outside the gene matches. This chain's CDR3 is CASSFADRVTEQYV. CDR3 coding DNA: TGTGCCAGCAGCTTCGCGGACAGGGTAACCGAGCAGTACGTC.

This clonotype was seen only a few times. The chain employs TRBV7-6 and TRBJ1-1; perhaps TRBD1 as D (5 bases). Trimming removed 6 bases from V and 8 bases from J, with 13 bases in between. The CDR3 extends over 12 amino acids. The germline V gene encodes CDR1 SGHVS and CDR2 FNYEAQ. CDR3 coding DNA: TGTGCCAGCAGACCAACTAGGGGCGAAGCTTTCTTT. It specifies CASRPTRGEAFF.

V and J are TRBV6-5 and TRBJ2-7, with D unclear. Germline CDR1 MNHEY, CDR2 SVGAGI. This CDR3 has 14 amino acids. V lost 0 bases and J lost 0, with 6 bases in between. The CDR3 here is CASSYSVGSYEQYF. CDR3 nucleotides: TGTGCCAGCAGTTACTCGGTGGGCTCCTACGAGCAGTACTTC.

The chain is built from TRBV7-2 and TRBJ2-7; TRBD1 is a possible D gene (5 bases). Per the germline V gene, CDR1 is SGHTA and CDR2 is FQGNSA. The V end was cut by 5 bases, the J end by 3 bases, with 14 bases between. CDR3 length: 14 residues. The CDR3 reads CASSLQTESYEQYF. The CDR3 DNA sequence: TGTGCCAGCAGCCTTCAGACAGAAAGCTACGAGCAGTACTTC.

A few counts support this clonotype. This chain joins TRBV11-2 and TRBJ1-6, with D perhaps TRBD1 (5 bases). V was shortened by 0 bases and J by 15 bases, with 15 bases between the two germline ends. This CDR3 spans 14 amino acids. Germline CDR1 is SGHAT and CDR2 is FQNNGV. In DNA, the CDR3 is TGTGCCAGCAGCTTAGAGGCGGGCAGGGCTTACCTCCACTTT. Its protein is CASSLEAGRAYLHF.

This clonotype has a handful of counts. The V and J genes are TRBV18 and TRBJ2-7; 8 positions match TRBD2. Trimming took 3 bases from V and 5 from J; bases not matched to a gene: 6. The CDR3 spans 14 residues. Germline V CDR1 and CDR2: KGHSH, LQKENI. This chain's CDR3 is CASSPPPLADEQYF. DNA for the CDR3: TGTGCCAGCTCACCTCCGCCACTAGCGGACGAGCAGTACTTC. Complete variable domain (other parts from reference TRBV18 and TRBJ2-7): NAGVMQNPRHLVRRRGQEARLRCSPMKGHSHVYWYRQLPEEGLKFMVYLQKENIIDESGMPKERFSAEFPKEGPSILRIQQVVRGDSAAYFCASSPPPLADEQYFGPGTRLTVT.

The chain has TRBV29-1 and TRBJ2-4, with D tentatively TRBD1 or TRBD2 (5 bases each). This CDR3 is built from 13 residues. Germline V gene lookup returns CDR1 SQVTM and CDR2 ANQGSEA. V was cut by 7 bases and J by 13 bases, with 23 bases left in between. The CDR3 DNA sequence: TGCAGCGCTGTACCCTCGAGGGGCCGACAACAGTACTTC. This codes for CSAVPSRGRQQYF.

This clonotype was seen more than once but under ten times. This chain joins TRBV7-2 and TRBJ2-7, with D tentatively TRBD2 (6 bases). V was pared by 11 bases and J by 6 bases, with 14 bases between. Germline V gene sequence: CDR1 SGHTA, CDR2 FQGNSA. This CDR3 region has 11 residues. CDR3 loop: CASRSGGEQYF. CDR3 nucleotide sequence: TGTGCCTCAAGGTCCGGGGGCGAGCAGTACTTC.

The rearrangement links TRBV6-2 or TRBV6-3 to TRBJ2-7; D call uncertain. Germline V gene sequence: CDR1 MNHEY, CDR2 SVGEGT. Trimming pared 0 bases from V and 10 bases from J, leaving 13 bases between. The CDR3 totals 13 residues. CDR3 sequence reads: CASSYSLGRRQYF. In nucleotides, the CDR3 is TGTGCCAGCAGTTACTCACTTGGGCGGAGACAGTACTTC.

The chain couples TRBV12-3 or TRBV12-4 to TRBJ2-7; 7 bases fit TRBD2. The CDR3 covers 14 residues. Trimming removed 1 base from V and 4 bases from J; junction bases left unmatched: 4. Written as DNA, the CDR3 is TGTGCCAGCAGTTTAGGATTCGGGGGGTACGAGCAGTACTTC. Translating gives CASSLGFGGYEQYF.

The chain combines TRBV3-1 with TRBJ2-1; possibly TRBD1 for D (6 bases). V lost 1 base, J lost 0 bases, and 7 bases lay in between. Germline assignment: CDR1 LGHDT and CDR2 YNNKEL (reference sequence). The CDR3 extends over 15 amino acids. CDR3 sequence: CASSQGTASYNEQFF. The DNA of the CDR3 is TGTGCCAGCAGCCAAGGGACAGCCTCCTACAATGAGCAGTTCTTC.

V and J are TRBV15 and TRBJ1-2; TRBD1 aligns across 7 bases. CDR1 and CDR2 from the germline V gene are LNHNV and YYDKDF (reference sequence). The CDR3 is 16 residues long. V was pared by 2 bases and J by 4 bases, with 10 bases of the junction left unmatched. In DNA, the CDR3 is TGTGCCACCAGCAGACCCGGGACAGAAAGTTTCTATGGCTACACCTTC. Translation: CATSRPGTESFYGYTF.

This clonotype was counted a few times. The chain carries TRBV29-1 and TRBJ2-1; 9 nucleotides line up with TRBD1. Germline V gives CDR1 SQVTM, CDR2 ANQGSEA. V trimming: 4 bases; J trimming: 8 bases; junction bases outside the gene matches: 9. This CDR3 spans 14 amino acids. CDR3 protein: CSVVGTGSKHEQFF. The CDR3 DNA sequence: TGCAGCGTTGTGGGGACAGGGTCGAAGCATGAGCAGTTCTTC.